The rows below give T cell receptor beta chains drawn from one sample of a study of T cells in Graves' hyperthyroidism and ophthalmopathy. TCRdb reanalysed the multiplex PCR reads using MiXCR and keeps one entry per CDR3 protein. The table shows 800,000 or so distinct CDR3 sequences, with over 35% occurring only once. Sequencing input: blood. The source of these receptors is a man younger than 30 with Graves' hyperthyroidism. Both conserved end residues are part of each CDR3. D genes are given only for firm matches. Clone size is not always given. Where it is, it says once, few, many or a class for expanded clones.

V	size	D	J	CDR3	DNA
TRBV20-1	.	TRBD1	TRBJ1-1	CSAPYRGTNTEAFF	TGCAGTGCTCCCTACAGGGGCACGAACACTGAAGCTTTCTTT
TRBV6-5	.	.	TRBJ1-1	CASILAMGTEAFF	.
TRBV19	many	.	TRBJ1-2	CASSTREYYGYTF	TGTGCCAGTAGTACAAGGGAATACTATGGCTACACCTTC
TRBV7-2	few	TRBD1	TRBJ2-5	CASSLPRRTGAKQETQYF	TGTGCCAGCAGCTTACCTCGACGGACAGGGGCTAAACAAGAGACCCAGTACTTC
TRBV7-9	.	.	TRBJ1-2	CASAPGGVYTF	TGTGCCAGCGCTCCGGGAGGGGTCTACACCTTC
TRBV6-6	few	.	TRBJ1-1	CASMDRRRRANTEAFF	TGTGCCAGCATGGACAGAAGAAGAAGGGCGAACACTGAAGCTTTCTTT
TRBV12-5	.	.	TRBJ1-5	CASSLAVSWDYHMPQHF	TGTGCCAGCAGTTTAGCGGTTTCTTGGGACTATCACATGCCCCAGCATTTT
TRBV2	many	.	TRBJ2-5	CASSERVETQYF	TGTGCCAGCAGTGAAAGGGTGGAGACCCAGTACTTC
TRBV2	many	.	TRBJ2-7	CASDPRNTREQYF	TGTGCCAGCGACCCACGGAATACGAGGGAGCAGTACTTC
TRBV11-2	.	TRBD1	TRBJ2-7	CASSYLGQLYEQYF	TGTGCCAGCAGTTACCTGGGACAGTTATACGAGCAGTACTTC
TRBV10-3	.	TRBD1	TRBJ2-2	CAISESAGGTGELFF	TGTGCCATCAGTGAATCGGCAGGGGGCACCGGGGAGCTGTTTTTT
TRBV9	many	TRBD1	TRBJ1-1	CASRGQGSTEAFF	TGTGCCAGCAGGGGACAGGGGAGCACTGAAGCTTTCTTT
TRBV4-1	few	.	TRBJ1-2	CASSLGATGFFYGYTF	TGCGCCAGCAGCCTCGGGGCGACCGGCTTCTTCTATGGCTACACCTTC
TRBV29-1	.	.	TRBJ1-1	CSADPPGGGRTEAFF	TGCAGCGCGGACCCCCCGGGTGGGGGAAGGACTGAAGCTTTCTTT
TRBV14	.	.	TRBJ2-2	CASSPTSTSNTGELFF	TGTGCCAGCAGCCCTACATCCACTTCGAACACCGGGGAGCTGTTTTTT
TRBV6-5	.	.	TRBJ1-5	CAIRIGDSNQPQHF	TGTGCCATCAGAATTGGGGATAGCAATCAGCCCCAGCATTTT
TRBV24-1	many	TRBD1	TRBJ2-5	CATSDSGRAGGRETQYF	TGTGCCACCAGTGATAGTGGCAGGGCAGGGGGCAGGGAGACCCAGTACTTC
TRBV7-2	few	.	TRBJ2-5	CASTSPRARETQYF	TGTGCCAGCACCTCCCCCCGGGCTAGGGAGACCCAGTACTTC
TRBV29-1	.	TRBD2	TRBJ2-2	CSVETSGTAANTGELFF	TGCAGCGTTGAAACTAGCGGGACTGCCGCGAACACCGGGGAGCTGTTTTTT
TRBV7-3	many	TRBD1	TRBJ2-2	CASRPGTGNTGELFF	TGTGCCAGCAGACCCGGGACAGGGAACACCGGGGAGCTGTTTTTT
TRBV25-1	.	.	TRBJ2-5	CASPEGDQETQYF	TGTGCCAGTCCTGAGGGGGACCAAGAGACCCAGTACTTC
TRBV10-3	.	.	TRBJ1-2	CAPRAGPPGYTF	TGTGCCCCCCGGGCGGGGCCGCCAGGCTACACCTTC
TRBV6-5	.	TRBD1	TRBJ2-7	CAISYTSGTAYEQYF	TGTGCCATCAGTTACACATCCGGGACAGCTTACGAGCAGTACTTC
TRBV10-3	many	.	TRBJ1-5	CAISEAGESNQPQHF	TGTGCCATCAGTGAGGCCGGGGAGAGCAATCAGCCCCAGCATTTT
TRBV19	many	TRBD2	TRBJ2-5	CASSIGGGETQYF	TGTGCCAGTAGTATAGGCGGGGGTGAGACCCAGTACTTC
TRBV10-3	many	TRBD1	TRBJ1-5	CAISRPGQGAQSSNQPQHF	TGTGCCATCAGCCGACCGGGACAGGGGGCACAATCGAGCAATCAGCCCCAGCATTTT
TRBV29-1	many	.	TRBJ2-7	CSVEDGPYEQYF	TGCAGCGTTGAAGATGGTCCCTACGAGCAGTACTTC
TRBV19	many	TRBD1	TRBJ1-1	CATATGANTEAFF	TGTGCCACTGCGACAGGGGCAAACACTGAAGCTTTCTTT
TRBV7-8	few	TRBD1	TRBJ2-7	CASSQNRDRGYEQYF	TGTGCCAGCAGCCAAAACCGGGACAGGGGTTACGAGCAGTACTTC
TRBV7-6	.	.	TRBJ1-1	CASSLEGRPEAFF	TGTGCCAGCAGCTTAGAGGGACGCCCTGAAGCTTTCTTT
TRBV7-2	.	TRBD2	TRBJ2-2	CASSSRTSPSPRDTGELFF	TGTGCCAGCAGCTCTCGGACTAGCCCCTCTCCAAGGGACACCGGGGAGCTGTTTTTT
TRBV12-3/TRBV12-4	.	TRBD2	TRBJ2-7	CASRSGRLSSYEQYF	TGTGCCAGCAGGTCCGGGAGGTTGAGCTCCTACGAGCAGTACTTC
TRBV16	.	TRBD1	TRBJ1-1	CASSQSFQGATEAFF	TGTGCCAGCAGCCAATCGTTTCAGGGGGCGACTGAAGCTTTCTTT
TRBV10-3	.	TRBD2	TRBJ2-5	CAISESIGLAGETQYF	TGTGCCATCAGTGAGTCGATAGGGCTAGCGGGAGAGACCCAGTACTTC
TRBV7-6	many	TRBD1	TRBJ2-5	CASSFGTGGGQETQYF	TGTGCCAGCAGCTTCGGAACAGGGGGTGGTCAAGAGACCCAGTACTTC
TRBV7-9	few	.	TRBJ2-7	CASRAGAANEQYF	TGTGCCAGCCGTGCCGGGGCCGCCAACGAGCAGTACTTC
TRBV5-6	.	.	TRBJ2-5	CASSLGHSETQYF	TGTGCCAGCAGCTTGGGCCATTCCGAGACCCAGTACTTC
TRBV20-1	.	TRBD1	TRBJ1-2	CSARGQGRGYGYTF	TGCAGTGCTAGGGGACAGGGGCGCGGCTATGGCTACACCTTC
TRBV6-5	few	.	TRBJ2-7	CASSYDRREQYF	TGTGCCAGCAGTTACGACCGCCGGGAGCAGTACTTC
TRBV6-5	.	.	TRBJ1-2	CASSLTLDPSGYTF	TGTGCCAGCAGTTTGACCCTGGACCCAAGTGGCTACACCTTC